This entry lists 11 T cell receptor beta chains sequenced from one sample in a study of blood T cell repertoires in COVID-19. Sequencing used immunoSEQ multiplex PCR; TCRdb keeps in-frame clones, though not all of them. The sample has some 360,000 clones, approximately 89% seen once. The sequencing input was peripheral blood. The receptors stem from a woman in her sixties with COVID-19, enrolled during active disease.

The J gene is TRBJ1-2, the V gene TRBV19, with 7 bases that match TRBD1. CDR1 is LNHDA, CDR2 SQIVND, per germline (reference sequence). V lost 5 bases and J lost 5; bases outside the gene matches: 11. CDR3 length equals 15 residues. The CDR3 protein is CASSASRDSAYGYTF. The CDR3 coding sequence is TGTGCCAGTAGTGCGTCCAGGGACAGCGCATATGGCTACACCTTC.

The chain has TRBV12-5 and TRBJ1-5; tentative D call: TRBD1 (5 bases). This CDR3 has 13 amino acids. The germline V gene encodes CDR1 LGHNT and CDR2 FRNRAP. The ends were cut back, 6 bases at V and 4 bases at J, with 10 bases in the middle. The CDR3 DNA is TGTGCTAGTGGCCGACAGTTAAATCAGCCCCAGCATTTT. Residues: CASGRQLNQPQHF.

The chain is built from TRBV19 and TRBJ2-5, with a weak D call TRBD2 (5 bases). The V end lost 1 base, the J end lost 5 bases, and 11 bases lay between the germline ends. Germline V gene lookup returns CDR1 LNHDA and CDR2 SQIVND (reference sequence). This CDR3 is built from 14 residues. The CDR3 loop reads CASSIAGVGETQYF. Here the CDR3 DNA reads TGTGCCAGTAGTATAGCCGGGGTTGGTGAGACCCAGTACTTC.

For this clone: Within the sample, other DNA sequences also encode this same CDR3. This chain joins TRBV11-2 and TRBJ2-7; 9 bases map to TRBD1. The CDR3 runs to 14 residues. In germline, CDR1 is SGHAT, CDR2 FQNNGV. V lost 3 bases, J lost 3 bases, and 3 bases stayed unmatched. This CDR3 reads CASSLAGQGYEQYF. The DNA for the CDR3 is TGTGCCAGCAGCTTGGCGGGACAGGGCTACGAGCAGTACTTC.

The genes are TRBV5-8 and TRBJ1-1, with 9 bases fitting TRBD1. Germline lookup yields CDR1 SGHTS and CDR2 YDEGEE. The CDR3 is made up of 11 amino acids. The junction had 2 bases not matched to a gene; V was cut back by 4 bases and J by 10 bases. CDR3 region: CASSRTGAAFF. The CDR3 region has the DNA TGTGCCAGCAGCCGGACAGGGGCAGCTTTCTTT.

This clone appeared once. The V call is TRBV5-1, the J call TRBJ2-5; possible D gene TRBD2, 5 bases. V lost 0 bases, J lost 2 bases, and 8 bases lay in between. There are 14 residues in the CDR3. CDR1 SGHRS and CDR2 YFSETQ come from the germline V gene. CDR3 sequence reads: CASSLEDLQETQYF. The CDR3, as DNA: TGCGCCAGCAGCTTGGAGGACTTACAAGAGACCCAGTACTTC.

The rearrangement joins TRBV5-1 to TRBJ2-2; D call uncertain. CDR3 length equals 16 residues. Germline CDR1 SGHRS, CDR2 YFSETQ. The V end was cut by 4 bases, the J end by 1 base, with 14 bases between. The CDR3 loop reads CASSVSRSRNTGELFF. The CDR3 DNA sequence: TGCGCCAGCAGCGTCTCGCGGAGCCGGAACACCGGGGAGCTGTTTTTT.

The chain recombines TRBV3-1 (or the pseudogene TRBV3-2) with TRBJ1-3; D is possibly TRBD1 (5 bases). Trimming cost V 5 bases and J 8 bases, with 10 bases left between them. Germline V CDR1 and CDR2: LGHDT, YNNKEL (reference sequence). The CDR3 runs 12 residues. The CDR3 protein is CASSRGGHTIYF. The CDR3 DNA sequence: TGTGCCAGCAGCAGGGGAGGGCACACCATATATTTT.

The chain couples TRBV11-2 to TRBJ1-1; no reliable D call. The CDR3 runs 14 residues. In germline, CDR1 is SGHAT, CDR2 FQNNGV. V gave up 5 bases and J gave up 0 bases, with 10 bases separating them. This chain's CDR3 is CASSPGWLNTEAFF. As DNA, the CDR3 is TGTGCCAGCAGCCCGGGGTGGCTGAACACTGAAGCTTTCTTT.

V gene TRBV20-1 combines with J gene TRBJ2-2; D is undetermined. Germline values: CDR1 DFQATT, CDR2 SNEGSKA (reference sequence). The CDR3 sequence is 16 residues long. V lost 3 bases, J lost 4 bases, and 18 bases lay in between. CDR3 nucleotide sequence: TGCAGTGCTAGTTCGGGTCTAGGTCAGAGCACCGGGGAGCTGTTTTTT. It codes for CSASSGLGQSTGELFF.

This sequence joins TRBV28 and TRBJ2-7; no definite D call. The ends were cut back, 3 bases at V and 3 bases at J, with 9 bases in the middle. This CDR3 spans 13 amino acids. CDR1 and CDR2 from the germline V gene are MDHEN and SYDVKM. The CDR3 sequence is CASSFPRDYEQYF. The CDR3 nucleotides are TGTGCCAGCAGTTTTCCCCGAGACTACGAGCAGTACTTC.